This is a list of T cell receptor beta chains from one sample in a study of T cells in Graves' hyperthyroidism and ophthalmopathy. One entry per CDR3 protein, called by TCRdb with MiXCR from the multiplex PCR reads. Of about 320,000 distinct CDR3 sequences in the sample, around 17% were seen once. Sequencing input: blood. The source is a man in his thirties or forties with Graves' hyperthyroidism. Each CDR3 is given with its conserved first and last residue. The order of the fields is J gene, V gene, clone size, D gene, CDR3 DNA, CDR3 protein. D genes are given only for firm matches. Clone size is not always given. Where it is, it says once, few, many or a class for expanded clones.

TRBJ2-3,TRBV30,few,TRBD2,TGTGCCTGGGCCCCAAGAGGACTAGCGGGAGTAACAGATACGCAGTATTTT,CAWAPRGLAGVTDTQYF
TRBJ2-2,TRBV25-1,.,TRBD2,TGTGCCAGCAGTGAATGGGAGGGGCCGAACACCGGGGAGCTGTTTTTT,CASSEWEGPNTGELFF
TRBJ1-2,TRBV28,many,.,TGTGCCAGCAGTTTATTGGGTTCCGGTAGTGGCTACACCTTC,CASSLLGSGSGYTF
TRBJ2-5,TRBV2,many,.,TGTGCCAGCAGTCAGGTCCGCGAGACCCAGTACTTC,CASSQVRETQYF
TRBJ2-7,TRBV9,.,.,TGTGCCAGCAGCCCACACCCCGAAGCCTCCTACGAGCAGTACTTC,CASSPHPEASYEQYF
TRBJ1-5,TRBV29-1,few,.,TGCAGCGTTGGGGTTCAGGGTCAGCCCCAGCATTTT,CSVGVQGQPQHF
TRBJ2-7,TRBV7-9,.,.,TGTGCCAGCGGGACCCGAGGTGCCTACGAGCAGTACTTC,CASGTRGAYEQYF
TRBJ2-7,TRBV12-3/TRBV12-4,many,TRBD2,TGTGCCAGCAGTACCGGACTAGCGGGCCTCCCCTTGGGGGAGCAGTACTTC,CASSTGLAGLPLGEQYF
TRBJ2-4,TRBV18,few,.,TGTGCCAGCTCACCACCGGGGGCAGGGATGGCCAAAAACATTCAGTACTTC,CASSPPGAGMAKNIQYF
TRBJ2-5,TRBV10-2,.,.,TGCGCCAGCTGGGGGAACCAAGAGACCCAGTACTTC,CASWGNQETQYF
TRBJ1-1,TRBV10-3,few,.,TGTGCCATCAGTGGCCGAGGGGGCACTGAAGCTTTCTTT,CAISGRGGTEAFF
TRBJ1-2,TRBV28,many,TRBD1,TGTGCCAGCGTGACAGGGAACTATGGCTACACCTTC,CASVTGNYGYTF
TRBJ2-4,TRBV7-2,.,TRBD2,TGTGCCAGCAGCTTATCAAGCGGGGGGGCCGACATTCAGTACTTC,CASSLSSGGADIQYF
TRBJ2-1,TRBV9,few,.,TGTGCCAGCAGCGTACTCGGGTACAATGAGCAGTTCTTC,CASSVLGYNEQFF
TRBJ2-1,TRBV12-3/TRBV12-4,.,.,TGTGCCAGCAGTTTTGGGGGAACTCCCAATGAGCAGTTCTTC,CASSFGGTPNEQFF
TRBJ2-3,TRBV11-2,many,.,TGTGCCAGCAGCCCTTACCTTGATACGCAGTATTTT,CASSPYLDTQYF
TRBJ2-7,TRBV5-4,.,TRBD2,TGTGCCAGCAGCTTGGCGGCTAGCGGGTACGAGCAGTACTTC,CASSLAASGYEQYF
TRBJ1-4,TRBV5-1,many,TRBD1,TGCGCCAGCAGCACAGGACAGGGAGAAGAAAAACTGTTTTTT,CASSTGQGEEKLFF
TRBJ2-7,TRBV6-1,many,.,TGTGCCAGCAGGGAGGCTAGGTCCTACGAGCAGTACTTC,CASREARSYEQYF
TRBJ2-1,TRBV6-1,.,TRBD1,TGTGCCAGCAGCACAGCCCGGACAGGGTCCCTCTACAATGAGCAGTTCTTC,CASSTARTGSLYNEQFF
TRBJ1-1,TRBV25-1,few,.,TGTGCCAGCATGAGATTTAACACTGAAGCTTTCTTT,CASMRFNTEAFF
TRBJ2-2,TRBV6-1,.,.,TGTGCCAGCAGCAAAGAAGGGAGCGCCACGCGGGACACCGGGGAGCTGTTTTTT,CASSKEGSATRDTGELFF
TRBJ1-4,TRBV5-1,few,.,TGCGCCAGCAGACGGACTAATGAAAAACTGTTTTTT,CASRRTNEKLFF
TRBJ2-7,TRBV28,.,TRBD2,TGTGCCAGCAGCCCGGGACTAGCGACCTTCTACGAGCAGTACTTC,CASSPGLATFYEQYF
TRBJ2-1,TRBV7-6,.,.,TGTGCCAGCAGCTTTAACCGGCGGAGCTCCTACAATGAGCAGTTCTTC,CASSFNRRSSYNEQFF
TRBJ2-5,TRBV9,.,.,TGTGCCAGCAGCGTAACCCATCGGGAGACCCAGTACTTC,CASSVTHRETQYF
TRBJ2-5,TRBV20-1,many,.,TGCAGTGCTAGTCAGGGTCGGGAGACCCAGTACTTC,CSASQGRETQYF
TRBJ2-3,TRBV3-1,many,TRBD2,TGTGCCAGCAGGCCGACTAGCGGATATGATACGCAGTATTTT,CASRPTSGYDTQYF
TRBJ2-7,TRBV6-6,few,TRBD2,TGTGCCAGCAGTTACTCGCGGCTAGCGGTGGCCTACGAGCAGTACTTC,CASSYSRLAVAYEQYF
TRBJ1-5,TRBV20-1,few,.,TGCAGTGCTAGAGGGAGGGGTATTGAGCCCCAGCATTTT,CSARGRGIEPQHF
TRBJ2-1,TRBV29-1,.,.,TGCAGCGTCACAGGGTTCGTTGACAACAATGAGCAGTTCTTC,CSVTGFVDNNEQFF
TRBJ1-3,TRBV6-1,few,TRBD1,TGTGCCAGCAGTTCCCCAGGGGGAGGAAGGGCCTCTGGAAACACCATATATTTT,CASSSPGGGRASGNTIYF
TRBJ1-2,TRBV28,many,.,TGTGCCAGCCGGGGGCCAATGCGGGAGGATGGCTACACCTTC,CASRGPMREDGYTF
TRBJ2-1,TRBV7-9,few,TRBD2,TGTGCCAGCAGCGCACTAGCGGTCTACAATGAGCAGTTCTTC,CASSALAVYNEQFF
TRBJ2-5,TRBV5-1,many,TRBD2,TGCGCCAGCGGGTCAACTAGCGTAGAAGAGACCCAGTACTTC,CASGSTSVEETQYF
TRBJ1-2,TRBV30,many,.,TGTGCCTGGAACAGAAACTGGGATGGCTACACCTTC,CAWNRNWDGYTF
TRBJ2-7,TRBV5-1,.,TRBD2,TGCGCCAGCAGCCGCCGGACTAGCGAAACCTACGAGCAGTACTTC,CASSRRTSETYEQYF
TRBJ2-3,TRBV12-3/TRBV12-4,many,TRBD2,TGTGCCAGCAGACTAGGCGTAGCGGGGGACACAGATACGCAGTATTTT,CASRLGVAGDTDTQYF
TRBJ2-2,TRBV29-1,.,TRBD2,TGCAGCGTTGTGGGCGGGAGGGCCGCCGGGGAGCTGTTTTTT,CSVVGGRAAGELFF
TRBJ1-3,TRBV20-1,few,.,TGCAGTGCTTGCGGACCGAGCTCTGGAAACACCATATATTTT,CSACGPSSGNTIYF
TRBJ1-6,TRBV27,many,TRBD1,TGTGCCAGCAGTACGACAGGGGTTGATTCACCCCTCCACTTT,CASSTTGVDSPLHF
TRBJ2-2,TRBV11-2,few,.,TGTGCCAGCAGCTTAGAACAGGAAAAAGGGCGCGGGGAGCTGTTTTTT,CASSLEQEKGRGELFF
TRBJ2-7,TRBV7-3,many,TRBD2,TGTGCCAGCAGCCCTGGACTAGCGGGAGTGAGCGAGCAGTACTTC,CASSPGLAGVSEQYF
TRBJ2-7,TRBV7-9,many,TRBD1,TGTGCCAGCAGCCGGACAGGGGGAGAGCAGTACTTC,CASSRTGGEQYF
TRBJ1-3,TRBV20-1,.,.,TGCAGTGCCACGGGGCAGAGCTCTGGAAACACCATATATTTT,CSATGQSSGNTIYF
TRBJ1-6,TRBV28,.,.,TGTGCCAGCAGTCCCCTCAGGCGCAGACCGAATTCACCCTTCCACTTT,CASSPLRRRPNSPFHF
TRBJ2-5,TRBV20-1,.,.,TGCAGTGCTAGAGATGGACGGTTAAAAGAGACCCAGTACTTC,CSARDGRLKETQYF
TRBJ2-7,TRBV20-1,.,.,TGCAGTGCTATGAGGGATCAGGGTATCTACGAGCAGTACTTC,CSAMRDQGIYEQYF
TRBJ2-1,TRBV11-2,.,.,TGTGCCAGCAGCGATTCGGGCAGCGGGTTCCACAATGAGCAGTTCTTC,CASSDSGSGFHNEQFF
TRBJ1-2,TRBV20-1,many,TRBD1,TGCAGTGCTAGTGAGGGACAGCCCTATGGCTACACCTTC,CSASEGQPYGYTF
TRBJ2-1,TRBV28,.,TRBD2,TGTGCCAGCAATCGCGGGAGCCGAAACAATGAGCAGTTCTTC,CASNRGSRNNEQFF
TRBJ2-1,TRBV5-1,few,.,TGCGCCAGCAGCTTAGAAAGATCCACCCAAAACAATGAGCAGTTCTTC,CASSLERSTQNNEQFF
TRBJ2-3,TRBV11-3,many,.,TGTGCCAGCAGCTTAGATGGGGGGATCGGTACGCAGTATTTT,CASSLDGGIGTQYF
TRBJ2-7,TRBV27,few,.,TGTGCCAGCAAGCGGACGGAGCTAACCTACGAGCAGTACTTC,CASKRTELTYEQYF
TRBJ2-2,TRBV27,many,.,TGTGCCAGCACCCGTTCCGCGAACACCGGGGAGCTGTTTTTT,CASTRSANTGELFF
TRBJ2-1,TRBV20-1,many,.,TGCAGTGCTAGAGAACGGGAGTTCTGGGATGAGCAGTTCTTC,CSAREREFWDEQFF
TRBJ2-3,TRBV15,many,.,TGTGCCACCAGCAGAGACCCAGTTGGGGGTACGCAGTATTTT,CATSRDPVGGTQYF
TRBJ1-6,TRBV3-1,once,.,TGTGCCAGCTCTCTTTTTTCTAACAATTCACCCCGCCACTTT,CASSLFSNNSPRHF
TRBJ1-1,TRBV20-1,many,.,TGCAGTGCGGGGCAGAGAGGAACTGAAGCTTTCTTT,CSAGQRGTEAFF